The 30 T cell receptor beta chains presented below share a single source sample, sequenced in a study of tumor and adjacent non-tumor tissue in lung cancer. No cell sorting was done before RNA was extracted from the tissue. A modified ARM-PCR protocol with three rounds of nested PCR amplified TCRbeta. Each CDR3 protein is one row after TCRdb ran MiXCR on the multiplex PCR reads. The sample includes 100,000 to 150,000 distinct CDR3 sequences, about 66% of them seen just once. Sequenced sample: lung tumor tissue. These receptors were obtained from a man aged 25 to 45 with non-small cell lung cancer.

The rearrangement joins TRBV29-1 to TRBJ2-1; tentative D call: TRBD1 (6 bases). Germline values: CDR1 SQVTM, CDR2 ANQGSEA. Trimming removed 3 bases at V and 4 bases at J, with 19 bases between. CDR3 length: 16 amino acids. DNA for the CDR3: TGCAGCGTTGAGGATCGGTGGCAGGGGTTTTACAATGAGCAGTTCTTC. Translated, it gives CSVEDRWQGFYNEQFF.

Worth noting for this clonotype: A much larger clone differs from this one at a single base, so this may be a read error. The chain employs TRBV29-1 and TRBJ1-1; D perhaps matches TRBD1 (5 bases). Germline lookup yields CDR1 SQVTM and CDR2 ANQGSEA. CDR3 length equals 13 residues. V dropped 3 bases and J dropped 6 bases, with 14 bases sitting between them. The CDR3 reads CSVEGGDDAEAFF. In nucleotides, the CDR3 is TGCAGCGTTGAGGGGGGGGACGACGCTGAAGCTTTCTTT.

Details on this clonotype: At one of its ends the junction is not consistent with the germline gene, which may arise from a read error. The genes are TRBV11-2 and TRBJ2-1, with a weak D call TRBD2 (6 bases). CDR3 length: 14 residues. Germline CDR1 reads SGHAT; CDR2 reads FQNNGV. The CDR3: CASSRWSWAGEQFF. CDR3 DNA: TGCGCCAGCAGCCGGTGGTCGTGGGCGGGAGAGCAGTTCTTC.

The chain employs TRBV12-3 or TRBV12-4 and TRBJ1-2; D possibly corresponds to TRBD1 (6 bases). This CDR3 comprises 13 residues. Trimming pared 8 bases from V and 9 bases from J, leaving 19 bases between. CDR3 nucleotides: TGTGCCAGCGGTTGGGGACAACTTGGATGCTACACCTTC. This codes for CASGWGQLGCYTF.

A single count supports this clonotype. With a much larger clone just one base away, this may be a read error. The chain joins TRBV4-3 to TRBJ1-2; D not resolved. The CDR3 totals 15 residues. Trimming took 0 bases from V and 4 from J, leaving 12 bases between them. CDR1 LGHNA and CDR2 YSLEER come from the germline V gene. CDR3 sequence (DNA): TGCGCCAGCAGCCAAGACCCGGAGCGGATCTATGGCTACACCTTC. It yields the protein CASSQDPERIYGYTF.

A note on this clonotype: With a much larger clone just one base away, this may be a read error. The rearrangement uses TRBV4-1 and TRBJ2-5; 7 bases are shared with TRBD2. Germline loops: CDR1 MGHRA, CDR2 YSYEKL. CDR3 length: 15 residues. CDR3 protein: CANSQERGVQETQYF. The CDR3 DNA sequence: TGCGCCAACAGCCAAGAACGGGGGGTCCAAGAGACCCAGTACTTC.

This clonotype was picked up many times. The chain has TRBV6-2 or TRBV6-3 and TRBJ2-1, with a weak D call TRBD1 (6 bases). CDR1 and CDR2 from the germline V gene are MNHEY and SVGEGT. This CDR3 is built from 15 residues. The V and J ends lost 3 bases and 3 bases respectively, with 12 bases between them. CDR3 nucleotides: TGTGCCAGCAGTTATATCAGGGGTGGCTACAATGAGCAGTTCTTC. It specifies CASSYIRGGYNEQFF.

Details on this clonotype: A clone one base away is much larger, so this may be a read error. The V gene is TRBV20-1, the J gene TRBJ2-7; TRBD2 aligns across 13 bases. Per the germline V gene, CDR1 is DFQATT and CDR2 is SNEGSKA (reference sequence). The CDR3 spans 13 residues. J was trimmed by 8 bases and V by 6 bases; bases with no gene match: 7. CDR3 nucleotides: TGCAGTGCCGGACTAGCGGGAGCTGACAAGCAGTACTTC. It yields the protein CSAGLAGADKQYF.

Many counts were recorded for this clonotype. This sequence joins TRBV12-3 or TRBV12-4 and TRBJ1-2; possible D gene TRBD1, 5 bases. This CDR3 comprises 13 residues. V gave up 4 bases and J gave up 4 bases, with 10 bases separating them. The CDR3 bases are TGTGCCAGCAGTTGGGACCCTTCCTATGGCTACACCTTC. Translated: CASSWDPSYGYTF.

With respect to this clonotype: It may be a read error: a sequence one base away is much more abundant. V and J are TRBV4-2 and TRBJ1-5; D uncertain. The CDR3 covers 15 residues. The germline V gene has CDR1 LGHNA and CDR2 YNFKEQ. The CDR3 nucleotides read TGTGCCAACAGCCAAGATGAAAGGCAAAATCAGCCCCAGCATTTT. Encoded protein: CANSQDERQNQPQHF.

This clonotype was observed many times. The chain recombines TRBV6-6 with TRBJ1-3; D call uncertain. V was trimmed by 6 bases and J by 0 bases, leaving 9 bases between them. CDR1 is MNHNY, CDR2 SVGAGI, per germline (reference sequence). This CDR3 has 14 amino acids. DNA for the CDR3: TGTGCCAGCAGCCTTTCCGACTCTGGAAACACCATATATTTT. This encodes CASSLSDSGNTIYF.

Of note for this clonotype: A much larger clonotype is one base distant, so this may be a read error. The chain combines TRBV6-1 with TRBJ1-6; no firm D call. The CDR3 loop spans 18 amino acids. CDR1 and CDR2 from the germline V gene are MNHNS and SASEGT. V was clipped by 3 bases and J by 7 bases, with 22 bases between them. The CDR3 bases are TGTGCCAGCAGTGACCCCCTCGGAGGGCCCCTAGAGAATTCACCCCTCCACTTT. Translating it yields CASSDPLGGPLENSPLHF.

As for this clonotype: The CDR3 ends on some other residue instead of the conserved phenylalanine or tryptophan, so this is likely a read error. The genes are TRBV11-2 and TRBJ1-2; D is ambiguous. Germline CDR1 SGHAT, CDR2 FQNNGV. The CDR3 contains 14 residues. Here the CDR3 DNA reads TGTGCGAGCAGTTTAGCTCATGCGAACTATGGCTACACCTAC. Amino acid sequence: CASSLAHANYGYTY.

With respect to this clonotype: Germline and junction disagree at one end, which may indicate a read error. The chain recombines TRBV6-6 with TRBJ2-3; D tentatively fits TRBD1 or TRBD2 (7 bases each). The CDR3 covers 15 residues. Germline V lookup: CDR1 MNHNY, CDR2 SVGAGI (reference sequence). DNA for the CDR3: TGTGCCAGCAGCCGCTCCGCAAGCGGGACAGATACGCAATATTTT. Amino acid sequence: CASSRSASGTDTQYF.

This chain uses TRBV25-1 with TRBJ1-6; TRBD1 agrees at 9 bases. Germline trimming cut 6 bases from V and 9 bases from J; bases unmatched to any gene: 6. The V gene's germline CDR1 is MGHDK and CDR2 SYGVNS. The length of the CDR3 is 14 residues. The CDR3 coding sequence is TGTGCCAGCAGCGGCACAGGGGGCTTTTCACCCCTCCACTTT. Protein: CASSGTGGFSPLHF.

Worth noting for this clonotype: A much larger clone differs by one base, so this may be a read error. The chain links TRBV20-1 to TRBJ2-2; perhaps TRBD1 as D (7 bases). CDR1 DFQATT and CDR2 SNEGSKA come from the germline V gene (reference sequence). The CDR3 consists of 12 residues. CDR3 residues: CSARGPGGKLLF. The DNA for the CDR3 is TGCAGTGCCCGCGGACCAGGGGGGAAGCTGCTTTTT.

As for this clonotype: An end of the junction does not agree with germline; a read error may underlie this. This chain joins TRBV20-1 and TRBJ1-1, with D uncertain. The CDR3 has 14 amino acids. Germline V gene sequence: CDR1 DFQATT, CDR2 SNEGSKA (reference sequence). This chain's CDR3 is CSARDVGGEAEAFF. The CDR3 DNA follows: TGCAGTGCTAGAGATGTGGGAGGTGAGGCTGAGGCTTTCTTT.

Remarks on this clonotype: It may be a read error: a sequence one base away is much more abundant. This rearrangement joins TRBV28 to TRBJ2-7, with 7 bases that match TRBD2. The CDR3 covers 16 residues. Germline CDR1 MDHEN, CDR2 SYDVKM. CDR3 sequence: CASTLWPRESSYEQYF. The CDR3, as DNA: TGTGCCAGCACTTTATGGCCGCGGGAGAGCTCCTACGAGCAGTACTTC.

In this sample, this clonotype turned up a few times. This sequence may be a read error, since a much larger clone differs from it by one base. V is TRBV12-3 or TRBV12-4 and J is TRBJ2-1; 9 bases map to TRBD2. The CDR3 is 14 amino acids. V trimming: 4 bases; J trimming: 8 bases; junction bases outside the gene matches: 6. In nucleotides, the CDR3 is TGTGCCAGCAGTTGGGGCGGGGGGGCGGATGAGCAGTTCTTC. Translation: CASSWGGGADEQFF.

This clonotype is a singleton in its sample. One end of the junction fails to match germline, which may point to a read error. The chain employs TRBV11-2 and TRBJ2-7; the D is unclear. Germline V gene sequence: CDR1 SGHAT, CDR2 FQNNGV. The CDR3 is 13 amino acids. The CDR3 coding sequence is TGTGCCAGCAGCTGGGTAACTGCCTACGAGGAGTACTTC. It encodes CASSWVTAYEEYF.

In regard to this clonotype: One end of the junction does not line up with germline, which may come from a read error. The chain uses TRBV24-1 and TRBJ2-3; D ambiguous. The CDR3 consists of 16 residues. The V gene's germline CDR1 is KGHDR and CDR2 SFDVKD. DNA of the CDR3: TGTGCCACCAGTGACAAGGGTGGACGTTCCACAGATACGGAGTATTTT. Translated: CATSDKGGRSTDTEYF.

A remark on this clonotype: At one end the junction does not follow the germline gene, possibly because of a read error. This chain's CDR3 is CSARDYWTGATDMQYF. The CDR3 nucleotides read TGCAGTGCTAGAGATTACTGGACAGGGGCCACAGATATGCAGTATTTT. This chain links TRBV20-1 with TRBJ2-3; 9 bases are a match to TRBD1. Looked up from germline, CDR1 is DFQATT and CDR2 is SNEGSKA (reference sequence). This CDR3 is 16 amino acids long.

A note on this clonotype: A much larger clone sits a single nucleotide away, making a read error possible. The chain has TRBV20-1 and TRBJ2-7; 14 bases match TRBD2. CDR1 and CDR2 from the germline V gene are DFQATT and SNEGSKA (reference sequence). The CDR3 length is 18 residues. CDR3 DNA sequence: TGCAGTGTTAGAGAAACGCTTCCGGGACTAGCGGGAGACTACGAGCAGTACTTC. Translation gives CSVRETLPGLAGDYEQYF.

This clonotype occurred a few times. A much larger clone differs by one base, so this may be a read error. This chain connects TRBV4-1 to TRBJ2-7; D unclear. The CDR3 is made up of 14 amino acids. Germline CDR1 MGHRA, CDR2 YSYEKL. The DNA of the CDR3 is TGCGCCAGCCGCCAAGAAGGGAACTCCTACGAGCAGTACTTC. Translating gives CASRQEGNSYEQYF.

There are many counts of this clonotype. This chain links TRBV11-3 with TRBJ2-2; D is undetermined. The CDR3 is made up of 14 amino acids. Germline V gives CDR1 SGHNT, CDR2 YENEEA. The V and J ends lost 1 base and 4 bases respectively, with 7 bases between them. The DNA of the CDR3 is TGTGCCAGCAGCTTAGGGCCGGGCACCGGGGAGCTGTTTTTT. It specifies CASSLGPGTGELFF.

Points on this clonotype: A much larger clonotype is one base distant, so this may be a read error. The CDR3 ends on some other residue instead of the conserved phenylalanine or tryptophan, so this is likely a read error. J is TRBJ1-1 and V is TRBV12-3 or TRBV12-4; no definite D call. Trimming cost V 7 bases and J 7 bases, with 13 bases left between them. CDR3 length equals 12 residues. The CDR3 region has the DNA TGTGCCAGCAATGCGGAACAGCTTGAAGCTTTCATT. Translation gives CASNAEQLEAFI.

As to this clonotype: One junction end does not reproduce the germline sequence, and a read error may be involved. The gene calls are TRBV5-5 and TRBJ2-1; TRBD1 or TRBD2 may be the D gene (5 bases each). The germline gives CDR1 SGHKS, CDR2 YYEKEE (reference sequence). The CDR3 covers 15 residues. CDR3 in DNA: TGTGCCAGCAGCTGGGTTGGGCTCTGGGGGAATGAGCAGTTATTC. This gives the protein CASSWVGLWGNEQLF.

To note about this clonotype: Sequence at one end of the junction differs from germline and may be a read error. The CDR3 reads CSTRTGSKNIQNF. CDR3 nucleotide sequence: TGCAGTACTAGGACAGGGAGCAAAAACATTCAAAACTTC. The chain employs TRBV20-1 and TRBJ2-4; 8 positions agree with TRBD1. The germline gives CDR1 DFQATT, CDR2 SNEGSKA (reference sequence). This CDR3 is 13 amino acids long.

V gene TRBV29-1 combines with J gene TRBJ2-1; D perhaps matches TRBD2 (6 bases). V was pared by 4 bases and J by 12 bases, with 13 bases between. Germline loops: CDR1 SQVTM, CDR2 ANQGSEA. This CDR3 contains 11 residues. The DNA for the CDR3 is TGCAGCGTTGGGGTCGGGAGTGGGCAGTTCTTC. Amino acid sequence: CSVGVGSGQFF.

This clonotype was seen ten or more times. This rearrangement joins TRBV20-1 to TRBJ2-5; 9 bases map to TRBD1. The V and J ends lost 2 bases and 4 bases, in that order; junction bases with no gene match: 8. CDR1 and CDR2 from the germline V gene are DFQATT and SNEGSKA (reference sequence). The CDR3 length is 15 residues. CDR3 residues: CSARHPGQGGETQYF. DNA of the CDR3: TGCAGTGCTAGACACCCGGGACAGGGAGGAGAGACCCAGTACTTC.